This TCR beta chain came from a study of cytomegalovirus exposure and HLA in healthy donors. Findings of the study overall: Researchers counted around 180 TCR beta chains as cytomegalovirus-associated.

This clone was detected once. Its antigen is currently unknown. Trimming cost V 5 bases and J 0 bases, with 16 bases left between them. CDR1 is SQVTM, CDR2 ANQGSEA, per germline. This CDR3 is 16 amino acids long. PCR was performed using 60 Vbeta and 13 Jbeta primers. Profiling relied on immunoSEQ multiplex PCR, and the TCRdb table lists in-frame clones only, not all of them. The sample includes 20,000 or so clones, around 77% of them seen just once. This sequence joins TRBV29-1 and TRBJ2-2, with TRBD2 as a possible D gene (6 bases). Source material: PBMCs. The sequence was obtained from a man aged 55 to 69 in good health and CMV-seronegative. CDR3 bases: TGCAGCGTTACCGGGACTGAAACCTCGAACACCGGGGAGCTGTTTTTT. Translating gives CSVTGTETSNTGELFF.